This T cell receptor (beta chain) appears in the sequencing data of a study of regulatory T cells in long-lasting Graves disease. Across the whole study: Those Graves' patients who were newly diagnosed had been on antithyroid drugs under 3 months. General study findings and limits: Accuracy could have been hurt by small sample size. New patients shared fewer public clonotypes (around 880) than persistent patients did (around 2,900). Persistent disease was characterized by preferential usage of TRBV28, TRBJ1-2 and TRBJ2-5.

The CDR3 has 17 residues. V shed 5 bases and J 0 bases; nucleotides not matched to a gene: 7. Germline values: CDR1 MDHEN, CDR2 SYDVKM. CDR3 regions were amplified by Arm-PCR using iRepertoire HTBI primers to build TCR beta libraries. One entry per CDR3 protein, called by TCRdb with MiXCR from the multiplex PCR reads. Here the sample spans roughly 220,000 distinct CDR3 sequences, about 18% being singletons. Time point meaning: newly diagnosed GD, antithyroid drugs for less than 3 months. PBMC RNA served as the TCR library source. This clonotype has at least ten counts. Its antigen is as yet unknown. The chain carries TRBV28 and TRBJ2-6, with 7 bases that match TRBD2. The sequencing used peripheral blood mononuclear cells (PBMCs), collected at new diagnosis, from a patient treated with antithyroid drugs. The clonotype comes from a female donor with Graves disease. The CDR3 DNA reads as TGTGCCAGCAGTCCGGGACTAACTTTCTCTGGGGCCAACGTCCTGACTTTC. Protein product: CASSPGLTFSGANVLTF.